This T cell receptor (beta chain) appears in the sequencing data of a study of beta chain features in type 1 diabetes. Background on the study: Patients and healthy donors were similar in age, gender and cell yields. Study-level results: Within patients, naive, central memory and Treg TCRB repertoires seemed more similar than within healthy donors. Researchers could not determine here whether HLA type influences TCRB rearrangement.

In regard to this clone: Antigen specificity is unknown.

The study reverse transcribed the entire isolated RNA, so it sequenced expressed TCRB transcripts. The method was immunoSEQ multiplex PCR; TCRdb's version includes in-frame clones alone and lacks a portion of them. Among fewer than 650,000 clones listed, around 15% were seen once. The CDR3 covers 15 residues. Germline values: CDR1 MDHEN, CDR2 SYDVKM. Trimming removed 6 bases from V and 4 bases from J, with 13 bases in between. Donors contributed one heparinised blood draw apiece, averaging roughly 0.12 L. Sequencing was done on a sample of naive CD4+ T cells from blood. This sequence originates from a man aged 18 to 29 in good health. This chain uses TRBV28 with TRBJ2-6, with D unclear. The CDR3 is CASSSGGAGANVLTF. CDR3 DNA: TGTGCCAGCAGCTCCGGCGGAGCCGGGGCCAACGTCCTGACTTTC.